Presented here are 3 T cell receptor beta chains from one specimen sequenced in a study of cytomegalovirus exposure and HLA in healthy donors. Sequencing was performed with immunoSEQ multiplex PCR; in TCRdb, only in-frame clones are kept and a portion is missing. The sample lists some 140,000 clones, roughly 90% occurring once. The sample was PBMCs. The source of these receptors is a man younger than 30 in good health and CMV-seropositive.

This chain connects TRBV9 to TRBJ1-1; 8 bases align to TRBD1. Unmatched junction bases numbered 4, after V lost 3 bases and J lost 0 bases. This CDR3 is built from 15 residues. Germline CDR1 and CDR2: SGDLS and YYNGEE. The CDR3 bases are TGTGCCAGCAGCGGACGGACAGGGATGAACACTGAAGCTTTCTTT. Translation gives CASSGRTGMNTEAFF. The full variable domain, with the rest looked up from reference TRBV9 and TRBJ1-1, is DSGVTQTPKHLITATGQRVTLRCSPRSGDLSVYWYQQSLDQGLQFLIQYYNGEERAKGNILERFSAQQFPDLHSELNLSSLELGDSALYFCASSGRTGMNTEAFFGQGTRLTVV.

The chain is built from TRBV4-3 and TRBJ2-3; D perhaps matches TRBD2 (6 bases). Germline CDR1 reads LGHNA; CDR2 reads YSLEER. Deletions cut 1 base from V and 5 bases from J, with 22 bases between. The CDR3 loop spans 18 amino acids. CDR3 residues: CASSQALGGTPIGDTQYF. The CDR3 DNA sequence: TGCGCCAGCAGCCAAGCCTTGGGTGGGACTCCCATAGGAGATACGCAGTATTTT.

Comment on this clone: The DNA is left out, because the CDR3 cannot be placed on it with certainty; the CDR3 is given as TCRdb lists it. This chain joins TRBV6-1 and TRBJ2-2; no check of the table's D call, TRBD2, against the DNA was made. 19 amino acids form the CDR3, both terminal residues included. The germline CDR1 and CDR2 sequences are MNHNS and SASEGT. CDR3: CASSEAAKHQGLRAGELFF.